This T cell receptor (beta chain) derives from a study of blood T cell repertoires in COVID-19. Across the study: Acute and convalescent COVID-19 samples came from the United States, Italy and Spain. The analysed material was cDNA or gDNA that came from T cells, B-cell-depleted T cells, or PBMCs.

In the source study's methods: Using reference gene primer amplification, nucleated cell counts were estimated. Generated by immunoSEQ multiplex PCR, the TCRdb table keeps only in-frame clones and is missing some. V, J and clone size are taken as reported in that table, and D and trimming were inferred from the DNA itself. The table lists around 150,000 clones, roughly nine tenths of them singletons. Patients from Seattle were sampled longitudinally, starting during active infection. Trimming cost V 9 bases and J 7 bases; bases outside gene matches: 8. The CDR3 length is 13 residues. Per germline, CDR1 SGHNT and CDR2 YENEEA.

The TCR originated in a human donor with COVID-19, enrolled during active disease. The donor label of this sample is uncertain. Sequencing was carried out using peripheral blood. The V gene is TRBV11-3, the J gene TRBJ2-1; TRBD2 agrees at 8 bases. Here the CDR3 DNA reads TGTGCCAGTAGCGGCGGGAGGTGGAATGAGCAGTTCTTC. Protein: CASSGGRWNEQFF.